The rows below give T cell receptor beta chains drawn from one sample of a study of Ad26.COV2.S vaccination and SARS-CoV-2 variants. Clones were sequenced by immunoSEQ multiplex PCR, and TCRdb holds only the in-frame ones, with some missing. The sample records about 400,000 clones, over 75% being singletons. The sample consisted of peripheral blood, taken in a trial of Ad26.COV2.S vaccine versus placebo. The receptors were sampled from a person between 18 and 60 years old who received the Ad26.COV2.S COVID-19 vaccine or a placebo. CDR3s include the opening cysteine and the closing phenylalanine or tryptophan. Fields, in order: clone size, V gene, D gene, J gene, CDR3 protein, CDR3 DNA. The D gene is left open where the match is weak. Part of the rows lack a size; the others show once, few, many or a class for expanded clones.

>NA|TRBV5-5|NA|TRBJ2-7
CASSPGQSFSYEQYF
TGTGCCAGCAGCCCGGGGCAGTCCTTCTCCTACGAGCAGTACTTC
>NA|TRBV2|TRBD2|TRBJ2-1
CASSGGRGGNEQFF
TGTGCCAGCTCAGGCGGGAGGGGTGGGAATGAGCAGTTCTTC
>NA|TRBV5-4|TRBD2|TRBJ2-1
CASSLGAGARNEQFF
TGTGCCAGCAGCTTGGGGGCGGGAGCTCGGAATGAGCAGTTCTTC
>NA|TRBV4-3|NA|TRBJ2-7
CASSQDRSRGPDF
TGCGCCAGCAGCCAAGATAGGTCGCGGGGGCCAGATTTC
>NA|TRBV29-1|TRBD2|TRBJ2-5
CSVEVGEGLAGTSEEETQYF
TGCAGCGTTGAAGTCGGGGAGGGACTAGCGGGTACCTCAGAGGAAGAGACCCAGTACTTC
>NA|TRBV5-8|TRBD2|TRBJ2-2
CASSSRRREDTGELFF
TGTGCCAGCAGCTCCCGACGGCGGGAGGACACCGGGGAGCTGTTTTTT
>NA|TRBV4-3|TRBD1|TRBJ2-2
CASSHDRAGELFF
TGCGCCAGCAGCCACGACAGGGCCGGGGAGCTGTTTTTT
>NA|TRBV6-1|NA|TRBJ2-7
CASSESDGGSYEQYF
TGTGCCAGCAGTGAATCTGATGGGGGCTCCTACGAGCAGTACTTC
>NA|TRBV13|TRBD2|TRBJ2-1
CASSTDSLAGGYEQFF
TGTGCCAGCAGCACGGATTCACTAGCGGGAGGTTATGAGCAGTTCTTC
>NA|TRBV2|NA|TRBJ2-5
CASSEVQETQYF
TGTGCCAGCAGTGAAGTTCAAGAGACCCAGTACTTC
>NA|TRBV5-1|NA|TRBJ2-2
CASSLVLAGELFF
TGCGCCAGCAGCTTGGTGCTGGCCGGGGAGCTGTTTTTT
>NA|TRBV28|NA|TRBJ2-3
CASLGGDTQYF
TGTGCCAGCCTGGGGGGAGATACGCAGTATTTT
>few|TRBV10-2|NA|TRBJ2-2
CASINSGELFF
TGCGCCAGCATTAATTCCGGGGAGCTGTTTTTT
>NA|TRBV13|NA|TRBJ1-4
CASSSYRATNEKLFF
TGTGCCAGCAGCTCATACAGGGCAACTAATGAAAAACTGTTTTTT
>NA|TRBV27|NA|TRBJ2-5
CASSFRGLQETQYF
TGTGCCAGCAGTTTTCGGGGTCTCCAAGAGACCCAGTACTTC
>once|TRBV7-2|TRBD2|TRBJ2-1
CASSLAAGVGGEQFF
TGTGCCAGCAGCTTAGCAGCGGGAGTGGGCGGTGAGCAGTTCTTC
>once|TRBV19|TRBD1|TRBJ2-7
CASSIRTGSYEQYF
TGTGCCAGTAGTATAAGGACAGGGTCCTACGAGCAGTACTTC
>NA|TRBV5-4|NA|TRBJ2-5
CASSSRWPPETQYF
TGTGCCAGCAGCTCAAGGTGGCCCCCGGAGACCCAGTACTTC
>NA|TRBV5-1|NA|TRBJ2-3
CASSWRGQSTDTQYF
TGCGCCAGCAGCTGGCGGGGACAAAGCACAGATACGCAGTATTTT
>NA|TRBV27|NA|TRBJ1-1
CASSLTVGTEAFF
TGTGCCAGCAGTTTGACAGTGGGCACTGAAGCTTTCTTT
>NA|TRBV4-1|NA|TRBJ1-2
CASSQGWGGSNYGYTF
TGCGCCAGCAGCCAAGGATGGGGGGGCAGTAACTATGGCTACACCTTC
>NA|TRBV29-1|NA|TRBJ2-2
CSVEGRNTGELFF
TGCAGCGTTGAAGGTCGGAACACCGGGGAGCTGTTTTTT
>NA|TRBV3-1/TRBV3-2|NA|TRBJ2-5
CASSQGDFQETQYF
TGTGCCAGCAGCCAAGGAGACTTCCAAGAGACCCAGTACTTC
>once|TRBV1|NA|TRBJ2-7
CTSSARGRPNHHYEQYF
TGCACCAGCAGCGCTAGAGGCAGACCCAACCACCACTACGAGCAGTACTTC
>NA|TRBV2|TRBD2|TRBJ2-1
CASRTSGVQFF
TGTGCCAGCAGGACGAGCGGGGTGCAGTTCTTC
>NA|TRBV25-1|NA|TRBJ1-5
CASSESGPEKQPQHF
TGTGCCAGCAGTGAATCAGGTCCTGAGAAGCAGCCCCAGCATTTT
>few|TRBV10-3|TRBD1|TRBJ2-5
CAISPGQGRETQYF
TGTGCCATCAGTCCGGGACAGGGGCGGGAGACCCAGTACTTC
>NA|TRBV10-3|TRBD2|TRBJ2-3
CAISAEAGGTQYF
TGTGCCATCAGTGCGGAAGCGGGAGGCACGCAGTATTTT
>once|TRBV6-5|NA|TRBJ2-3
CASSYGRLGRTDTQYF
TGTGCCAGCAGTTATGGCCGACTAGGACGCACAGATACGCAGTATTTT
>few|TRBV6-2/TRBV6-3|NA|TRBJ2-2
CASSLRGEPGELFF
TGTGCCAGCAGTTTAAGGGGGGAGCCCGGGGAGCTGTTTTTT
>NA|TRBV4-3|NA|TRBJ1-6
CASSQDGAPNSPLHF
TGCGCCAGCAGCCAAGACGGGGCCCCGAATTCACCCCTCCACTTT
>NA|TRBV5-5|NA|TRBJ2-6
CASNSASGANVLTF
TGTGCCAGCAACTCCGCCTCTGGGGCCAACGTCCTGACTTTC
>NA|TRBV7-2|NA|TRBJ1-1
CASSLRASNTEAFF
TGTGCCAGCAGCCTTCGGGCCTCGAACACTGAAGCTTTCTTT
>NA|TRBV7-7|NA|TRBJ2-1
CASSFPRGPSYNEQFF
TGTGCTAGCAGCTTTCCTCGGGGCCCTTCATACAATGAGCAGTTCTTC
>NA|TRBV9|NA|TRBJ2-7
CASSPDGRDYEQYF
TGTGCCAGCAGCCCGGACGGCAGGGACTACGAGCAGTACTTC
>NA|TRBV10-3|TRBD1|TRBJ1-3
CAISPDRENTIYF
TGTGCCATCAGCCCGGACAGGGAGAACACCATATATTTT
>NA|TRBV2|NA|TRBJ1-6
CASSGPGRTNSPLHF
TGTGCCAGCAGCGGTCCGGGACGGACAAATTCACCCCTCCACTTT
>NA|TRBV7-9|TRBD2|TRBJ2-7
CASSSLAGVGGEQYF
TGTGCCAGCAGCTCCCTAGCGGGAGTAGGGGGCGAGCAGTACTTC
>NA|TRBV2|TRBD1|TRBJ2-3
CASSLGTGALSTDTQYF
TGCGCTAGTTCTCTCGGGACAGGGGCACTGAGCACAGATACGCAGTATTTT
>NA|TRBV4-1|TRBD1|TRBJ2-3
CASSQGSGQGADTQYF
TGCGCCAGCAGCCAAGGGTCGGGACAGGGGGCAGATACGCAGTATTTT
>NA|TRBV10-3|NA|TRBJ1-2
CASGGMGNYGYTF
TGTGCCAGCGGGGGGATGGGAAACTATGGCTACACCTTC
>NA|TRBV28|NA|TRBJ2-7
CASSTPGYEQYF
TGTGCCAGCAGTACCCCGGGGTACGAGCAGTACTTC
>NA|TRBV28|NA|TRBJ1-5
CASSRDTSPQHF
TGTGCCAGCAGTAGGGACACCTCGCCCCAGCATTTT
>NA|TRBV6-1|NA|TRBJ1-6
CASSEVVGRESPLHF
TGTGCCAGCAGTGAAGTGGTGGGCCGGGAATCACCCCTCCACTTT
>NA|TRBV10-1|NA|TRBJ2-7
CAKRQADF
TGCGCCAAACGACAGGCCGACTTC
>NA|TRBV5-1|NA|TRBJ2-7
CASSLDRVRVLYF
TGCGCCAGCAGCTTGGACAGGGTTCGTGTGCTGTACTTC
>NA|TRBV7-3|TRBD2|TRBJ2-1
CASSPSLAGVNEQFF
TGTGCCAGCAGCCCCTCCCTAGCGGGAGTCAATGAGCAGTTCTTC
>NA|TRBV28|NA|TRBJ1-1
CASSPGRRGTEAFF
TGTGCCAGCAGTCCAGGGCGTAGGGGCACTGAAGCTTTCTTT
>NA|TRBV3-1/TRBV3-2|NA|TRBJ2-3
CASSLSFAERTDTQYF
TGTGCCAGCAGCCTCTCTTTTGCGGAGCGCACAGATACGCAGTATTTT
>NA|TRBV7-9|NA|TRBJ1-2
CASSSLTAGTPNYGYTF
TGTGCCAGCAGCTCATTAACTGCGGGGACACCCAACTATGGCTACACCTTC
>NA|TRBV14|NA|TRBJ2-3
CATKPTGLTDTQYF
TGTGCCACCAAGCCAACAGGGCTCACAGATACGCAGTATTTT
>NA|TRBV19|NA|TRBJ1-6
CASSIGDSPLHF
TGTGCCAGTAGTATCGGTGATTCACCCCTCCACTTT
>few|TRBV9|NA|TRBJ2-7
CASSPGVGYEQYF
TGTGCCAGCAGCCCGGGGGTCGGATACGAGCAGTACTTC
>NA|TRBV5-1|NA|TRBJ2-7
CASSLQTGTYEQYF
TGCGCCAGCAGCTTACAAACCGGGACCTACGAGCAGTACTTC
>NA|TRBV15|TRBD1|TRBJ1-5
CATSITGGQPQHF
TGTGCCACCAGCATTACAGGGGGACAGCCCCAGCATTTT
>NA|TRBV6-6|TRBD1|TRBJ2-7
CASSTTGDSSYEQYF
TGTGCCAGCAGCACGACAGGGGACAGCTCCTACGAGCAGTACTTC
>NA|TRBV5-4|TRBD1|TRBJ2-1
CASSLVGQENNEQFF
TGTGCCAGCAGCTTGGTGGGACAGGAGAACAATGAGCAGTTCTTC
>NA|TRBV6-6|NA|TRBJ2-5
CASTGGGGTQYF
TGTGCCAGCACCGGCGGCGGAGGGACCCAGTACTTC
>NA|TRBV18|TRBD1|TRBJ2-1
CASSRDRGREQFF
TGTGCCAGCTCACGGGACAGGGGGCGGGAGCAGTTCTTC
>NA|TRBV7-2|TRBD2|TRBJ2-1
CASSPRSGSFYNEQFF
TGTGCCAGCAGCCCGCGTAGCGGGAGCTTCTACAATGAGCAGTTCTTC